This TCR beta chain was captured by sequencing in a study of cytomegalovirus exposure and HLA in healthy donors. Study-wide results and caveats: Presence/absence analyses assumed roughly uniform sequencing depth across donors.

V shed 3 bases, J shed 6 bases, and the junction held 10 bases outside the gene matches. The germline CDR1 and CDR2 sequences are SGHKS and YYEKEE (reference sequence). CDR3 size: 17 residues. A multiplex PCR was run with 60 Vbeta primers and 13 Jbeta primers. Authors' methods: Later, an analysis found some 80 million unique TCR beta chains, and about 10 million of these were shared. Produced via immunoSEQ multiplex PCR; TCRdb's table is partial and in-frame only. V, J and clone size reflect that table, while D and trimming were determined from the DNA. In the table there are approximately 91,000 clones, about 89% of which are singletons. On this clone: No antigen is known for it.

The sequenced material came from PBMCs. The chain recombines TRBV5-5 with TRBJ2-7, with 15 bases identical to TRBD2. The sequence came from a man in his thirties or forties in good health and CMV-seropositive. The CDR3 DNA is TGTGCCAGCAGCTACTCGGGACTAGCGGGAGGTGGGGCCGAGCAGTACTTC. Translated: CASSYSGLAGGGAEQYF.